This T cell receptor beta chain was sequenced during a study of T cell responses to AZD1222 COVID-19 vaccine. General study results and limits: Repertoire collection took place solely once the T cell response had peaked. Possibly, clonal diversity was underestimated; donors were largely white British and included more females.

The table came from immunoSEQ multiplex PCR; TCRdb's copy has only in-frame clones and leaves some out. The sample has 150,000 or so clones, 93% seen once. The CDR3 runs 12 residues. The V and J ends lost 4 bases and 3 bases respectively, with 7 bases between them. In germline, CDR1 is MGHDK, CDR2 SYGVNS. Of note for this clone: Its antigen is not known.

Sequenced here: peripheral blood, sampled on day 0 of AZD1222 vaccination. This sequence originates from an adult in good health. V is TRBV25-1 and J is TRBJ2-7, with D uncertain. This chain's CDR3 is CASSGRLYEQYF. Here the CDR3 DNA reads TGTGCCAGCAGTGGCAGACTCTACGAGCAGTACTTC.